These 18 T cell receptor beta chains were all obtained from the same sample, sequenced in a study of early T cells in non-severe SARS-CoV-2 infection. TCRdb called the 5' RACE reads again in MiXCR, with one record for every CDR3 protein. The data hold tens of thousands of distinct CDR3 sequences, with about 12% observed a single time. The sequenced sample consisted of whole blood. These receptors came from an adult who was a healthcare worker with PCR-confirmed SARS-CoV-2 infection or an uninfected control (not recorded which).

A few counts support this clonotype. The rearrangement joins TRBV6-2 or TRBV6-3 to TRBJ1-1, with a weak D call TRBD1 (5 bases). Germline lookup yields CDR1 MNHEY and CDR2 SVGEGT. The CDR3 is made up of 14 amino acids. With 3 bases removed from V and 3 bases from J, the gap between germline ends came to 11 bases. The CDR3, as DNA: TGTGCCAGCAGTTATTTGGGGGAAGACACTGAAGCTTTCTTT. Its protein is CASSYLGEDTEAFF.

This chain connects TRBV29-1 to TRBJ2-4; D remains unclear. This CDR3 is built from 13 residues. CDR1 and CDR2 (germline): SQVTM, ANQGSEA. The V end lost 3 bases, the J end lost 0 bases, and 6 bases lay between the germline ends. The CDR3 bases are TGCAGCGTTGATAATGTAGCCAAAAACATTCAGTACTTC. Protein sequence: CSVDNVAKNIQYF.

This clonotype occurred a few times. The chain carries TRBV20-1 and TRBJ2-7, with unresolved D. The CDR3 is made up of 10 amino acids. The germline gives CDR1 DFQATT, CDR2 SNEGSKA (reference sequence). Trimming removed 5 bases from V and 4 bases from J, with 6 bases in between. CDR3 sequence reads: CSAQNYEQYF. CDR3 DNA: TGCAGTGCTCAGAATTACGAGCAGTACTTC.

CDR3: CSVQGPTGMNTEAFF. The CDR3 DNA reads as TGCAGCGTTCAGGGCCCTACAGGGATGAACACTGAAGCTTTCTTT. The chain combines TRBV29-1 with TRBJ1-1; weak D call: TRBD1 (6 bases). V was cut by 5 bases and J by 0 bases, with 16 bases left in between. Germline CDR1 and CDR2: SQVTM and ANQGSEA. The CDR3 sequence is 15 residues long. Full variable domain (rest looked up from reference TRBV29-1 and TRBJ1-1): SAVISQKPSRDICQRGTSLTIQCQVDSQVTMMFWYRQQPGQSLTLIATANQGSEATYESGFVIDKFPISRPNLTFSTLTVSNMSPEDSSIYLCSVQGPTGMNTEAFFGQGTRLTVV.

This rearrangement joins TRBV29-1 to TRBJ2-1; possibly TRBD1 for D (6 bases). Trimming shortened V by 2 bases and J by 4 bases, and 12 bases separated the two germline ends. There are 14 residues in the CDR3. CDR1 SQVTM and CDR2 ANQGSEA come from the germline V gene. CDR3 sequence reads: CSVESRGRYNEQFF. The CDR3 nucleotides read TGCAGCGTTGAATCCAGGGGTCGTTACAATGAGCAGTTCTTC.

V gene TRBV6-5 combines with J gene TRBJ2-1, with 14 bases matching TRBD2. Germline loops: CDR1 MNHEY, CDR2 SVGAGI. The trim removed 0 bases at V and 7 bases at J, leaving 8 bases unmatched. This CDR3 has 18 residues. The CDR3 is CASSYSGLAGVLGNEQFF. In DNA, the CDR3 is TGTGCCAGCAGTTACTCGGGACTAGCGGGAGTTTTGGGAAATGAGCAGTTCTTC.

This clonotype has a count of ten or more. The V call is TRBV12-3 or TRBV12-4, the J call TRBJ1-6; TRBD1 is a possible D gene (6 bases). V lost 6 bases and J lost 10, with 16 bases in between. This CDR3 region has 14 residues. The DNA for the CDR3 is TGTGCCAGCAGACCAGGAGGGGGGGGATCACCCCTCCACTTT. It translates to CASRPGGGGSPLHF.

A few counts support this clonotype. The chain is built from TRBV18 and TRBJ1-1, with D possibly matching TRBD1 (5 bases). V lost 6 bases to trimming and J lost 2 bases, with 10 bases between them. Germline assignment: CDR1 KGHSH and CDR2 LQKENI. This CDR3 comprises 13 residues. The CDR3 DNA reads TGTGCCAGCTCTATTGGGGGAAACACTGAAGCTTTCTTT. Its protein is CASSIGGNTEAFF.

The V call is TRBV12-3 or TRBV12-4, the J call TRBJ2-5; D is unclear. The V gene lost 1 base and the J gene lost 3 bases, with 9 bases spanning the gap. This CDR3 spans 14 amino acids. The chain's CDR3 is CASSLGGFEETQYF. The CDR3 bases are TGTGCCAGCAGTTTAGGTGGTTTTGAAGAGACCCAGTACTTC.

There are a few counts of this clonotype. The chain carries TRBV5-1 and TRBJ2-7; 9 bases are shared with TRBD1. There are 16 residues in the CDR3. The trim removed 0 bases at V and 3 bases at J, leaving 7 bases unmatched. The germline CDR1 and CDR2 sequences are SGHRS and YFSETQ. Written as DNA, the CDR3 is TGCGCCAGCAGCTTGGCCCGCGGGACAGGGCACTACGAGCAGTACTTC. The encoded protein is CASSLARGTGHYEQYF.

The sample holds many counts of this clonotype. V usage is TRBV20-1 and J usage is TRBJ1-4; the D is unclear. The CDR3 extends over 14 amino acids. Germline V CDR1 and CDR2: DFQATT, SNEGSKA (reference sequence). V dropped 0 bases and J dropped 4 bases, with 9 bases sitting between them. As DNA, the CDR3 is TGCAGTGCTAGAGAAGGGTCCAATAATGAAAAACTGTTTTTT. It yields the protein CSAREGSNNEKLFF.

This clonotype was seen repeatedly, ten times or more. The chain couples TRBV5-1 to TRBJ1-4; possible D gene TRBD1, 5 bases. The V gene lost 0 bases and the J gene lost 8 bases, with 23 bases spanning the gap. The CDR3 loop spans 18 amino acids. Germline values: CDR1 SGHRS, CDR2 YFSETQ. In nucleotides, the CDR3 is TGCGCCAGCAGCTTGGGAGAAGCCGGGCCAGGGCGTACGGAAAAACTGTTTTTT. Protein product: CASSLGEAGPGRTEKLFF.

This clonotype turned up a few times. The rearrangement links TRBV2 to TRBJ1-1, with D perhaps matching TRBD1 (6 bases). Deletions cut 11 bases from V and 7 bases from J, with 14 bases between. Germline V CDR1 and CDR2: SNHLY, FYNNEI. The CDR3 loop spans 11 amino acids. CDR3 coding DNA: TGTGCCGCACGGGAGGGGGGTGAAGCTTTCTTT. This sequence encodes CAAREGGEAFF.

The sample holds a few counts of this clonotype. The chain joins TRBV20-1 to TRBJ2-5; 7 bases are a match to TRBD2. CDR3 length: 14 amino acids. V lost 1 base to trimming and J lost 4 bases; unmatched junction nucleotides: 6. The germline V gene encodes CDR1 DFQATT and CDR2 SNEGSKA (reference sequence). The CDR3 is CSARAPGGRETQYF. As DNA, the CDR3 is TGCAGTGCTAGAGCCCCGGGAGGACGAGAGACCCAGTACTTC.

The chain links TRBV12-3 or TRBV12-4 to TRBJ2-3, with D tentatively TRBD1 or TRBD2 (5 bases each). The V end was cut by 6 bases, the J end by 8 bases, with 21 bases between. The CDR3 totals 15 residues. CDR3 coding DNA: TGTGCCAGCAGCCCCGGGGACGGGCGAAGGGGTACGCAGTATTTT. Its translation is CASSPGDGRRGTQYF.

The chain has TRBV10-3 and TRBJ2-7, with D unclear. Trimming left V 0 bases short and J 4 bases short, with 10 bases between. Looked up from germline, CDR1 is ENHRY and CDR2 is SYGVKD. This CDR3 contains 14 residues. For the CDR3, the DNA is TGTGCCATCAGTGAGTCGACTCCGGGTTACGAGCAGTACTTC. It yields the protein CAISESTPGYEQYF.

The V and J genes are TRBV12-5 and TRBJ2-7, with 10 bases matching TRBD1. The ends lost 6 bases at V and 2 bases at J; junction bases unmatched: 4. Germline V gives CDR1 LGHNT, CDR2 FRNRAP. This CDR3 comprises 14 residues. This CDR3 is CASGPGQGTYEQYF. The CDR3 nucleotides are TGTGCTAGTGGGCCGGGACAGGGGACCTACGAGCAGTACTTC.

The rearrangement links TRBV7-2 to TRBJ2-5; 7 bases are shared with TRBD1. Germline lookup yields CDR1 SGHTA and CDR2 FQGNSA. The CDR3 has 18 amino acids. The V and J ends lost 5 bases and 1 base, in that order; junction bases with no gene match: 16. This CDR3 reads CASSSLGGFRGFQETQYF. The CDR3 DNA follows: TGTGCCAGCAGCAGCTTGGGCGGATTCAGGGGGTTCCAAGAGACCCAGTACTTC.